These 15 T cell receptor beta chains originate from one sample sequenced in a study of identical twins (dated by TCRdb to 2016 to 2018). The library was made by 5' RACE. Reads for this sample came from an Illumina HiSeq 2000. TCRdb reworked the public reads: Q25 trimming with fastp, MiXCR clone assembly, productive beta chains retained. Duplicate CDR3 protein sequences are folded into a single record with the most common DNA and genes. The sample profile shows some 460,000 distinct CDR3 sequences; approximately 15% of them were found once. The top ten clones comprise about 0.54% of the sample. The same sample was also studied in work on yellow fever vaccine responses in identical twins.

The sequencing sample was made of CD4+ T cells sorted from blood. These receptors originate from a woman aged 18-29 years in good health.

This clonotype has only a few counts. This chain connects TRBV5-4 to TRBJ2-1; D might be TRBD2 (5 bases). From germline, CDR1 is SGHNT and CDR2 YYREEE (reference sequence). V was trimmed by 4 bases and J by 7 bases, leaving 9 bases between them. The length of the CDR3 is 12 residues. The CDR3 region has the DNA TGTGCCAGCAGCCAAACTAGGAATGAGCAGTTCTTC. It codes for CASSQTRNEQFF.

The chain couples TRBV28 to TRBJ1-1; 8 nucleotides agree with TRBD1. Germline assignment: CDR1 MDHEN and CDR2 SYDVKM. V shed 3 bases and J 7 bases; nucleotides not matched to a gene: 7. The CDR3 is 14 amino acids. The CDR3 nucleotides are TGTGCCAGCAGTTTGCCCAGGGGGCAAGGTGAAGCTTTCTTT. Protein: CASSLPRGQGEAFF.

This chain links TRBV9 with TRBJ2-1, with D uncertain. CDR3 length: 14 residues. The V and J ends lost 0 bases and 4 bases respectively, with 8 bases between them. Germline V gene data show CDR1 as SGDLS and CDR2 as YYNGEE. CDR3 protein: CASSVGRIYNEQFF. The DNA of the CDR3 is TGTGCCAGCAGCGTAGGACGGATATACAATGAGCAGTTCTTC. The entire variable domain, with the rest obtained from reference TRBV9 and TRBJ2-1, is as follows: DSGVTQTPKHLITATGQRVTLRCSPRSGDLSVYWYQQSLDQGLQFLIQYYNGEERAKGNILERFSAQQFPDLHSELNLSSLELGDSALYFCASSVGRIYNEQFFGPGTRLTVL.

V usage is TRBV20-1 and J usage is TRBJ2-1; D gene ambiguous. Trimming pared 0 bases from V and 0 bases from J, leaving 3 bases between. The germline V gene has CDR1 DFQATT and CDR2 SNEGSKA (reference sequence). This CDR3 spans 13 amino acids. This CDR3 is CSARDHSYNEQFF. The CDR3 DNA reads TGCAGTGCTAGAGATCACTCCTACAATGAGCAGTTCTTC.

This clonotype was counted a few times. The chain couples TRBV4-3 to TRBJ2-2; 9 bases fit TRBD1. CDR1 is LGHNA, CDR2 YSLEER, per germline. The V gene end was trimmed by 4 bases and the J gene end by 5 bases; junction bases not matched to a gene: 8. This CDR3 is 16 amino acids long. The CDR3 coding sequence is TGCGCCAGCAGCCGACAGGGGGGGGGCTGGACCGGGGAGCTGTTTTTT. Encoded protein: CASSRQGGGWTGELFF.

There are a few counts of this clonotype. The V and J genes are TRBV15 and TRBJ2-3; TRBD2 might be the D (5 bases). V lost 0 bases, J lost 3 bases, and 10 bases lay in between. Germline V gives CDR1 LNHNV, CDR2 YYDKDF (reference sequence). The CDR3 spans 15 residues. The CDR3 spells CATSRDRGWTDTQYF. The CDR3, as DNA: TGTGCCACCAGCAGAGATCGGGGTTGGACAGATACGCAGTATTTT.

Ten or more counts support this clonotype. The chain employs TRBV6-5 and TRBJ2-5; 11 bases are a match to TRBD2. This CDR3 is 15 amino acids long. Germline V gene data show CDR1 as MNHEY and CDR2 as SVGAGI. V shed 3 bases and J 7 bases; nucleotides not matched to a gene: 7. CDR3 nucleotide sequence: TGTGCCAGCAGTTATAGCGGGGGGGTCGATAGGACCCAGTACTTC. Amino acids: CASSYSGGVDRTQYF.

This chain joins TRBV12-3 or TRBV12-4 and TRBJ2-4; D possibly corresponds to TRBD1 (6 bases). V lost 1 base, J lost 8 bases, and 12 bases lay in between. The CDR3 has 14 residues. For the CDR3, the DNA is TGTGCCAGCAGTTTAGGTGACAGGTTAGACATTCAGTACTTC. As protein: CASSLGDRLDIQYF.

This clonotype was observed a handful of times. The chain joins TRBV7-8 to TRBJ1-6; D unresolved. CDR1 is SGHVS, CDR2 FQNEAQ, per germline. V was pared by 5 bases and J by 9 bases, with 17 bases between. The length of the CDR3 is 15 residues. In DNA, the CDR3 is TGTGCCAGCAGCACCGACTCCGTCTCTGGTTCACCCCTCCACTTT. Its translation: CASSTDSVSGSPLHF.

This clonotype came up a few times. This chain connects TRBV18 to TRBJ2-7; D ambiguous. The CDR3 spans 13 residues. CDR1 is KGHSH, CDR2 LQKENI, per germline. With 2 bases removed from V and 3 bases from J, the gap between germline ends came to 8 bases. The CDR3 nucleotides are TGTGCCAGCTCACCAAGTCCGGGCTACGAGCAGTACTTC. Amino acids: CASSPSPGYEQYF.

The chain is built from TRBV20-1 and TRBJ2-3; D uncertain. Between the trimmed V and J ends, which lost 6 bases and 9 bases, there was a span of 13 bases. The CDR3 covers 11 residues. Germline V gives CDR1 DFQATT, CDR2 SNEGSKA (reference sequence). The CDR3 DNA follows: TGCAGTGCCCGGAGAAGGGAAACGCAGTATTTT. As protein: CSARRRETQYF.

Here the CDR3 DNA reads TGTGCCAGCAGCGTAACAGGACAGCTTTCACCCCTCCACTTT. Amino acids: CASSVTGQLSPLHF. This rearrangement joins TRBV9 to TRBJ1-6; D is perhaps TRBD1 (6 bases). Deletions cut 1 base from V and 9 bases from J, with 11 bases between. The CDR3 sequence is 14 residues long. Per the germline V gene, CDR1 is SGDLS and CDR2 is YYNGEE.

This clonotype was counted a few times. The rearrangement joins TRBV11-2 to TRBJ2-4; D might be TRBD1 (5 bases). The germline CDR1 and CDR2 sequences are SGHAT and FQNNGV. The CDR3 totals 13 residues. V lost 6 bases, J lost 7 bases, and 13 bases lay in between. DNA for the CDR3: TGTGCCAGCAGAGGGAAGGGGCAGAACATTCAGTACTTC. It specifies CASRGKGQNIQYF.

This clonotype was recorded many times. This chain uses TRBV12-3 or TRBV12-4 with TRBJ1-5; D is uncertain. Trimming shortened V by 5 bases and J by 9 bases, and 11 bases separated the two germline ends. There are 12 residues in the CDR3. CDR3 sequence (DNA): TGTGCCAGCAGTCCTGGTCAGCCGCCCCAGCATTTT. Amino acid sequence: CASSPGQPPQHF.

The chain joins TRBV6-2 or TRBV6-3 to TRBJ2-7; 8 bases agree with TRBD2. V shed 6 bases and J 2 bases; nucleotides not matched to a gene: 12. This CDR3 contains 16 residues. Germline V gene data show CDR1 as MNHEY and CDR2 as SVGEGT. This CDR3 is CASRQGAGVGPYEQYF. The CDR3, as DNA: TGTGCCAGCAGACAGGGAGCGGGAGTTGGGCCCTACGAGCAGTACTTC.